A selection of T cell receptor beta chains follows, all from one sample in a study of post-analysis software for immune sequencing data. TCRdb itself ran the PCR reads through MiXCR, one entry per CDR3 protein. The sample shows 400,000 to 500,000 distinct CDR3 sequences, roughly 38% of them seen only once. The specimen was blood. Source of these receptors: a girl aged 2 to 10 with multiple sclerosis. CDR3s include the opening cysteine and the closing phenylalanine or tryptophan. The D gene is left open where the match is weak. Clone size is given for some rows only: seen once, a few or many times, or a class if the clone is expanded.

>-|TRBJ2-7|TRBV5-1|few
CASSLDPGQYYEQYF
TGCGCCAGCAGCTTGGACCCTGGACAATACTACGAGCAGTACTTC
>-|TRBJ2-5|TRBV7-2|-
CASSFERQETQYF
TGTGCCAGCAGCTTTGAGAGGCAAGAGACCCAGTACTTC
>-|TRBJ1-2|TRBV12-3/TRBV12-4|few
CASKRGSIVAGYGYTF
TGTGCCAGCAAAAGGGGGTCTATAGTGGCTGGCTATGGCTACACCTTC
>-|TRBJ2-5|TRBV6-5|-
CASRRSTGRGRETQYF
TGTGCCAGCAGAAGATCGACGGGACGGGGTCGAGAGACCCAGTACTTC
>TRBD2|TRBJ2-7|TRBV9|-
CASSGPGTSGDEQYF
TGTGCCAGCAGCGGCCCAGGGACTAGCGGTGACGAGCAGTACTTC
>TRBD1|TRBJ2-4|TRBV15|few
CATSRSQGATKNIQYF
TGTGCCACCAGCAGATCTCAGGGGGCAACCAAAAACATTCAGTACTTC
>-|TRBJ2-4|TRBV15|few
CATSRDRWQGSPDGQYF
TGTGCCACCAGCAGAGATAGGTGGCAGGGTTCTCCCGACGGGCAGTACTTC
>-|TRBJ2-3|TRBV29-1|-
CSVEASSTDTQYF
TGCAGCGTTGAAGCGTCAAGCACAGATACGCAGTATTTT
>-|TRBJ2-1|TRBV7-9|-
CASSPPDKTYNEQFF
TGTGCCAGCAGCCCCCCGGACAAGACCTACAATGAGCAGTTCTTC
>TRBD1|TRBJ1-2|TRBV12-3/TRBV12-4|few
CASSPRTGINYGYTF
TGTGCCAGCAGTCCTCGGACAGGGATTAACTATGGCTACACCTTC
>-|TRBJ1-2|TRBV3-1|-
CASSKSGTVNYGYTF
TGTGCCAGCAGCAAATCCGGGACCGTAAACTATGGCTACACCTTC
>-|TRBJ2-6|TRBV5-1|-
CASSMLQETGANVLTF
TGCGCCAGCAGCATGCTACAGGAGACTGGGGCCAACGTCCTGACTTTC
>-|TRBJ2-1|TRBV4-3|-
CASSQAERLFF
TGCGCCAGCAGCCAAGCTGAAAGGCTGTTCTTC
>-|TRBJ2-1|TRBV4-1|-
CASSQDWQGHEQFF
TGCGCCAGCAGCCAAGATTGGCAGGGCCATGAGCAGTTCTTC
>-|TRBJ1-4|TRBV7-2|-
CASSLAPGPTNEKLFF
TGTGCCAGCAGCTTAGCTCCAGGACCAACTAATGAAAAACTGTTTTTT
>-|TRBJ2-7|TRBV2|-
CASSEGRAYEQYF
TGTGCCAGCAGTGAAGGACGGGCCTACGAGCAGTACTTC
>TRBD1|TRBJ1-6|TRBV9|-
CASSAYRDRHQAPHF
TGTGCCAGCAGCGCCTACCGGGACAGGCACCAAGCCCCCCACTTT
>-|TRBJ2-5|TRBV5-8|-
CASSLTAAQETQYF
TGTGCCAGCAGCTTGACGGCGGCACAAGAGACCCAGTACTTC
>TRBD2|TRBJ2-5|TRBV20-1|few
CSARRGGVGTQYF
TGCAGTGCTAGACGCGGGGGAGTGGGGACCCAGTACTTC
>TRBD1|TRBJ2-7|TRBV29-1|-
CSVVSHVGDRAYEQYF
TGCAGCGTTGTTTCTCACGTGGGGGACAGGGCGTACGAGCAGTACTTC
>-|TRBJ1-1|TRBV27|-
CASSLRRGLNTEAFF
TGTGCCAGCAGTTTAAGACGGGGTCTGAACACTGAAGCTTTCTTT
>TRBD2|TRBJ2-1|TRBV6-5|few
CASSPPGRGAYNEQFF
TGTGCCAGCAGCCCCCCTGGGCGGGGGGCTTACAATGAGCAGTTCTTC
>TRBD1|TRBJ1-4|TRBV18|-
CASSRDRGAEKLFF
TGTGCCAGCTCAAGGGACAGGGGGGCTGAAAAACTGTTTTTT
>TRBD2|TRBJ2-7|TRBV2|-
CATPRLAGGDEQYF
TGTGCCACCCCACGACTAGCGGGAGGCGACGAGCAGTACTTC
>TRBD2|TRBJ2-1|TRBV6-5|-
CASSYSMPGLADYNDQFF
TGTGCCAGCAGTTACTCGATGCCGGGACTAGCGGACTACAATGACCAGTTCTTC
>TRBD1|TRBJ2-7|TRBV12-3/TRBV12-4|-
CASSTMTGGRDYEQYF
TGTGCCAGCAGCACGATGACAGGGGGCAGGGACTACGAGCAGTACTTC
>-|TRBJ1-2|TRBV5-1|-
CASSFPSGPDGYTF
TGCGCCAGCAGCTTCCCCTCTGGACCGGATGGCTACACCTTC
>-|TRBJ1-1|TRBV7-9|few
CASSLKGRNTEAFF
TGTGCCAGCAGCTTAAAGGGACGGAACACTGAAGCTTTCTTT
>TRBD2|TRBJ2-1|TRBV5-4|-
CASGAPTSGDANEQFF
TGTGCCAGCGGCGCCCCGACTAGCGGGGATGCGAATGAGCAGTTCTTC
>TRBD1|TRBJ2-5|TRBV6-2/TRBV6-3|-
CASSFRARGHETQYF
TGTGCCAGCAGTTTCCGGGCCAGGGGGCACGAGACCCAGTACTTC
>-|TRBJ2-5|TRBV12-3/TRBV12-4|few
CASSFSPRQETQYF
TGTGCCAGCAGTTTTAGTCCTAGACAAGAGACCCAGTACTTC
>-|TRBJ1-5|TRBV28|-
CASSFRPGYQPQHF
TGTGCCAGCAGTTTCCGGCCGGGATACCAGCCCCAGCATTTT
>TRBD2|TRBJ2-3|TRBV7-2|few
CASSLRLAGITDTQYF
TGTGCCAGCAGCTTAAGACTAGCGGGCATCACAGATACGCAGTATTTT
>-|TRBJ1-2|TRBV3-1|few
CASSQTRYGYTF
TGTGCCAGCAGCCAAACTCGCTATGGCTACACCTTC
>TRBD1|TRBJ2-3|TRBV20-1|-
CSVPRTGARDTQYF
TGCAGTGTTCCCCGGACAGGGGCGAGAGATACGCAGTATTTT
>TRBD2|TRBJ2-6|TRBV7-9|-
CASSLRRGGPGANVLTF
TGTGCCAGCAGCTTACGGCGGGGGGGTCCTGGGGCCAACGTCCTGACTTTC
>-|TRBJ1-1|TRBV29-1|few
CSVERWGNWRDTEAFF
TGCAGCGTTGAAAGGTGGGGTAATTGGAGGGACACTGAAGCTTTCTTT
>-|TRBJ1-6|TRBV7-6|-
CASSLFARGDSPLHF
TGTGCCAGCAGCTTATTTGCGAGGGGGGATTCACCCCTCCACTTT
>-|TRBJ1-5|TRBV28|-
CASSLHSQGGQPQHF
TGTGCCAGCAGTTTACACTCACAGGGAGGTCAGCCCCAGCATTTT
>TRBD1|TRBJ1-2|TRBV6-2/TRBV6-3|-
CASSYSGQGRVDGYTF
TGTGCCAGCAGTTACTCGGGACAGGGGAGAGTGGATGGCTACACCTTC
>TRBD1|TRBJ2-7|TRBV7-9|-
CASSRTGNEQYF
TGTGCCAGCAGCAGGACAGGGAACGAGCAGTACTTC
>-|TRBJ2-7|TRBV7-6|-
CASSSDRSLGEQYF
TGTGCCAGCAGCTCCGACCGGTCCCTCGGCGAGCAGTACTTC
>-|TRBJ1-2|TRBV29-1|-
CSVLGQNSYGYTF
TGCAGCGTTTTAGGGCAAAACTCCTATGGCTACACCTTC
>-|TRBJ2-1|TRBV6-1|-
CASSTIGALRARSGNEQFF
TGTGCCAGCAGTACCATAGGCGCTCTCAGGGCTCGGTCGGGTAATGAGCAGTTCTTC
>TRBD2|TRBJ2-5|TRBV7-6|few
CASSLGPIPPAGVLETQYF
TGTGCCAGCAGCTTAGGTCCCATCCCCCCAGCGGGAGTATTAGAGACCCAGTACTTC
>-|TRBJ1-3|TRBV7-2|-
CASSPSFSGNTIYF
TGTGCCAGCAGTCCATCCTTTTCTGGAAACACCATATATTTT
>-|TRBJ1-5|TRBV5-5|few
CASSLDSTSNQPQHF
TGTGCCAGCAGCCTGGACTCGACTAGCAATCAGCCCCAGCATTTT